Presented here are 17 T cell receptor beta chains from one specimen sequenced in a study of tumor-infiltrating lymphocytes in primary liver carcinoma. The 20-30 mg bulk tissue piece was not sorted before simultaneous RNA and DNA extraction. cDNA specific to TCR beta was made from roughly 500 ng of total RNA, with a constant-region primer employed for priming. For TCR beta, libraries were produced by three nested multiplex PCR rounds using slightly modified ARM-PCR. A C-beta reverse primer and TRBV1-TRBV30 forward primers served in each of the first two PCR rounds, at ten to eleven cycles apiece. TCRdb passed the multiplex PCR reads through MiXCR, listing each CDR3 protein once. The table includes roughly 70,000 distinct CDR3 sequences, about 71% detected once. The material sequenced was liver tumor tissue from sampling region 4. Regarding subset: tumor region T4, right-lateral pole. Receptors were obtained from a man in his forties or fifties with primary liver carcinoma and hepatitis B virus infection.

This clonotype was detected ten times or more. The chain carries TRBV30 and TRBJ1-6; D uncertain. Trimming cost V 2 bases and J 6 bases, with 8 bases left between them. Germline V gene data show CDR1 as GTSNPN and CDR2 as SVGIG (reference sequence). The CDR3 sequence is 13 residues long. The CDR3 is CAWSRLINSPLHF. The CDR3 DNA reads TGTGCCTGGAGTCGGCTGATTAATTCACCCCTCCACTTT. Drawing the rest from reference TRBV30 and TRBJ1-6, the complete variable domain is SQTIHQWPATLVQPVGSPLSLECTVEGTSNPNLYWYRQAAGRGLQLLFYSVGIGQISSEVPQNLSASRPQDRQFILSSKKLLLSDSGFYLCAWSRLINSPLHFGNGTRLTVT.

A word on this clonotype: Sequence at one end of the junction differs from germline and may be a read error. This chain connects TRBV5-5 to TRBJ1-2, with D maybe TRBD1 (5 bases). Germline-derived CDR1 and CDR2 are SGHKS and YYEKEE (reference sequence). The CDR3 runs to 12 residues. CDR3: CASTLEGSVYIF. CDR3 sequence (DNA): TGTGCCAGCACCCTGGAGGGGAGTGTCTACATCTTC.

V and J are TRBV6-1 and TRBJ2-3, with TRBD2 matching over 7 bases. With V trimmed by 8 bases and J by 2 bases, 13 bases remained unmatched. CDR1 and CDR2 (germline): MNHNS, SASEGT. The CDR3 is 16 residues long. As DNA, the CDR3 is TGTGCCAGCGGGGTTTCTAGCGGTCCCCCCACAGATACGCAGTATTTT. Protein sequence: CASGVSSGPPTDTQYF.

This clonotype was detected a few times. A read error may be the cause here, since a much bigger clone is one base away. The rearrangement uses TRBV7-9 and TRBJ2-1; D is unresolved. The CDR3 is 15 residues long. V was trimmed by 5 bases and J by 1 base, leaving 12 bases between them. CDR1 and CDR2 (germline): SEHNR, FQNEAQ (reference sequence). The CDR3 DNA is TGTGCCAGCAGCGAGGACGGCCATTCCTACAATGAGCAGTTCTTC. Its protein product is CASSEDGHSYNEQFF.

With regard to this clonotype: One end of the junction varies from germline; a read error may be responsible. The gene calls are TRBV12-3 or TRBV12-4 and TRBJ2-7, with 7 bases identical to TRBD1. This CDR3 has 16 amino acids. The CDR3 DNA sequence: TGTGCCACCAGTCCCCCCGGACAGGTCGTAACCTACAAGCAGTACTTC. As protein: CATSPPGQVVTYKQYF.

Remarks on this clonotype: It may be a read error: a sequence one base away is much more abundant. This sequence joins TRBV25-1 and TRBJ2-3; D might be TRBD2 (6 bases). Germline V CDR1 and CDR2: MGHDK, SYGVNS. This CDR3 contains 15 residues. DNA of the CDR3: TGTGCCAGCAACCCCGGAGGGTCTAGCACAGATACGCACTATTTT. The encoded protein is CASNPGGSSTDTHYF.

The chain couples TRBV11-2 to TRBJ2-3; 11 bases match TRBD2. The CDR3 length is 16 residues. Germline assignment: CDR1 SGHAT and CDR2 FQNNGV. The V gene end was trimmed by 8 bases and the J gene end by 6 bases; junction bases not matched to a gene: 13. The CDR3 DNA reads as TGTGCCAGCTATCCGGGACTAGCGGTAACCGGGGATACGCAGTATTTT. Translating gives CASYPGLAVTGDTQYF.

Comment on this clonotype: No conserved phenylalanine or tryptophan ends this CDR3, so it is likely a read error. The chain links TRBV7-8 to TRBJ2-3; D remains ambiguous. V gave up 2 bases and J gave up 1 base, with 10 bases separating them. Germline V gives CDR1 SGHVS, CDR2 FQNEAQ. The CDR3 is 15 amino acids. The CDR3 here is CASSLIPGGTDTQYS. In DNA, the CDR3 is TGTGCCAGCAGCTTAATTCCCGGCGGCACAGATACGCAGTATTCT.

A remark on this clonotype: Germline is not matched at one junction end, which may reflect a read error. V is TRBV10-3 and J is TRBJ2-7, with 16 bases that match TRBD2. Germline V CDR1 and CDR2: ENHRY, SYGVKD. The length of the CDR3 is 19 residues. Written as DNA, the CDR3 is TGTGCCATCAGCGAACGATCGGGACTAGCGGGAGGGTTCTCCTACGAGCAGTGCTTC. Its protein is CAISERSGLAGGFSYEQCF.

A note on this clonotype: Being one base from a much bigger clone, this may be a read error. The chain uses TRBV28 and TRBJ2-5; 7 bases fit TRBD1. The CDR3 extends over 14 amino acids. Germline V gene sequence: CDR1 MDHEN, CDR2 SYDVKM. Losses at the gene ends were 4 bases for V and 9 bases for J; bases not matched to a gene: 11. The CDR3 sequence: CASSSGQSGEAQYF. The DNA of the CDR3 is TGTGCCAGCAGTTCGGGACAGTCAGGCGAGGCCCAGTACTTC.

Concerning this clonotype itself: The CDR3 does not end in the conserved phenylalanine or tryptophan, so this is likely a read error. This sequence joins TRBV29-1 and TRBJ1-3; D remains ambiguous. The CDR3 extends over 12 amino acids. CDR1 is SQVTM and CDR2 is ANQGSEA in the germline V gene. CDR3 DNA sequence: TGCAGCGTTGAGGGAGATGGAAACGCCATATATCTT. This gives the protein CSVEGDGNAIYL.

Only a few counts were recorded for this clonotype. One end of the junction fails to match germline, which may point to a read error. This rearrangement joins TRBV11-1 to TRBJ2-7; D gene uncertain. Germline lookup yields CDR1 SGHAT and CDR2 FQDESV (reference sequence). This CDR3 comprises 15 residues. Here the CDR3 reads CASCLESSVSYEQYF. DNA for the CDR3: TGTGCCAGCTGCTTAGAATCAAGTGTCTCCTACGAGCAGTACTTC.

This clonotype was detected ten times or more. Just one base apart from a much larger clone, this may be a read error. The V gene is TRBV4-3, the J gene TRBJ2-1; no definite D call. Deletions cut 2 bases from V and 7 bases from J, with 18 bases between. From germline, CDR1 is LGHNA and CDR2 YSLEER. The CDR3 contains 16 residues. Here the CDR3 reads CASSQFPPPAENEQFF. In DNA, the CDR3 is TGCGCCAGCAGCCAATTCCCCCCCCCGGCGGAGAATGAGCAGTTCTTC.

To note about this clonotype: Since a much larger clone is just one base distant, this may be a read error. The chain uses TRBV29-1 and TRBJ1-2; D unresolved. The CDR3 length is 14 residues. Germline-derived CDR1 and CDR2 are SQVTM and ANQGSEA. The CDR3 sequence is CSVEDRITNYGYAF. The CDR3 region has the DNA TGCAGCGTTGAAGATCGGATTACTAACTATGGCTACGCCTTC.

This clonotype was found many times. In DNA, the CDR3 is TGTGCCAGCAAGCCCAGCACAGATACGCAGTATTTT. Its protein product is CASKPSTDTQYF. V gene TRBV6-1 combines with J gene TRBJ2-3; D is undetermined. The germline V and J ends were trimmed by 7 bases and 0 bases, with 5 bases remaining between them. CDR3 length: 12 residues. Germline CDR1 MNHNS, CDR2 SASEGT.

The V call is TRBV29-1, the J call TRBJ2-3; possibly TRBD2 for D (5 bases). The CDR3 is 15 amino acids. Germline V lookup: CDR1 SQVTM, CDR2 ANQGSEA. V gave up 6 bases and J gave up 6 bases, with 22 bases separating them. CDR3 DNA sequence: TGCAGCGTAGTCAGCCTAGCAGGAAGAACGGATACGCAGTATTTT. Protein sequence: CSVVSLAGRTDTQYF.

As concerns this clonotype: The conserved final phenylalanine or tryptophan is absent from the CDR3, which likely points to a read error. Because the CDR3's place on the DNA is in doubt, the DNA is left out and the CDR3 is given as listed by TCRdb. The chain uses TRBV11-2 and TRBJ2-5; the table names TRBD2, a call not compared with the DNA. Germline CDR1 SGHAT, CDR2 FQNNGV. Ends included, the CDR3 has 16 residues. CDR3 residues: CASSQTPGGGKESQNL.